This TCR beta chain was observed in a study of cytomegalovirus exposure and HLA in healthy donors. Assay: immunoSEQ multiplex PCR; the TCRdb copy retains only in-frame clones and omits some. The repertoire holds tens of thousands of clones, with about 95% as singletons. The germline CDR1 and CDR2 sequences are KGHSH and LQKENI. This CDR3 has 16 residues. The V and J ends lost 6 bases and 6 bases, in that order; junction bases with no gene match: 9. General study points: Researchers catalogued about 160 TCR beta chains as cytomegalovirus-associated. A later analysis found first-cohort TCR clusters tended to co-occur in the 120 validation repertoires. The classifier was said to identify cytomegalovirus status with high specificity and sensitivity. Confirmation was obtained in vitro that three CMV-associated chains are specific for CMV antigens.

With regard to this clone: Its antigen is currently unknown.

This TCR came from a woman younger than 35 in good health and CMV-seronegative. Sequencing was done on a sample of PBMCs. The V call is TRBV18, the J call TRBJ2-1, with 12 bases lining up with TRBD2. DNA of the CDR3: TGTGCCAGCTCCCCCTGGACTAGCGGGATAGGCAATGAGCAGTTCTTC. Residues: CASSPWTSGIGNEQFF. Using reference TRBV18 and TRBJ2-1 for the parts outside the CDR3, the full variable domain is NAGVMQNPRHLVRRRGQEARLRCSPMKGHSHVYWYRQLPEEGLKFMVYLQKENIIDESGMPKERFSAEFPKEGPSILRIQQVVRGDSAAYFCASSPWTSGIGNEQFFGPGTRLTVL.